The clone carrying this TCR beta chain was seen a few times. With 7 bases removed from V and 5 bases from J, the gap between germline ends came to 11 bases. The germline gives CDR1 KGHDR, CDR2 SFDVKD. There are 13 residues in the CDR3. This record comes from a study of blood T cell repertoires in COVID-19. Looking at the study overall: Both acute and convalescent COVID-19 samples were obtained from the United States, Italy and Spain.

Cohorts were assigned according to the clinical history that participants reported. Original handling: Estimates of nucleated cell counts were drawn from the amplification of reference gene primers. Some clones are missing from TCRdb's copy, which holds only in-frame ones; the method was immunoSEQ multiplex PCR. V, J and clone size were drawn from that table, and D and trimming were deduced from the DNA. The sample has hundreds of thousands of clones, about 85% seen once. The sequenced sample consisted of PBMCs or T cells enriched from blood (not recorded which). The chain joins TRBV24-1 to TRBJ1-5, with D possibly being TRBD1 (5 bases). The TCR sequence derives from a woman in her 30s with acute COVID-19. CDR3 loop: CATSASGDQPQHF. The DNA of the CDR3 is TGTGCCACCAGCGCTTCGGGGGATCAGCCCCAGCATTTT.